This is a list of T cell receptor beta chains from one sample in a study of blood T cell repertoires in COVID-19. Sequencing used immunoSEQ multiplex PCR; TCRdb keeps in-frame clones, though not all of them. The repertoire holds approximately 100,000 clones, with about 85% as singletons. Sequencing input: peripheral blood. Receptor source: a human donor in a cohort sampled during active COVID-19. The CDR3 runs from the conserved cysteine through the conserved F or W. Fields, in order: J gene, clone size, V gene, D gene, CDR3 protein, CDR3 DNA. The D gene is left open where the match is weak. A clone size is listed for some rows: how often the clone was seen (once, few, many), or a class if it is expanded.

J: TRBJ2-4; size: few; V: TRBV5-4; D: TRBD1; CDR3: CASSLFGQGDVKNIQYF; DNA: TGTGCCAGCAGCTTGTTTGGACAGGGGGACGTCAAAAACATTCAGTACTTC
J: TRBJ2-1; size: -; V: TRBV25-1; D: -; CDR3: CASRDWSYNEQFF; DNA: TGTGCCAGCAGAGACTGGTCCTACAATGAGCAGTTCTTC
J: TRBJ2-5; size: -; V: TRBV7-3; D: -; CDR3: CASSAGGSAETQYF; DNA: TGTGCCAGCAGCGCAGGAGGGTCGGCAGAGACCCAGTACTTC
J: TRBJ2-5; size: -; V: TRBV9; D: -; CDR3: CASSVEGGRETQYF; DNA: TGTGCCAGCAGCGTAGAGGGGGGGCGAGAGACCCAGTACTTC
J: TRBJ2-4; size: -; V: TRBV5-1; D: TRBD2; CDR3: CASSLDASGVNIQYF; DNA: TGCGCCAGCAGCTTGGATGCTAGCGGGGTAAACATTCAGTACTTC
J: TRBJ2-5; size: -; V: TRBV29-1; D: -; CDR3: CSAGGREAWETQYF; DNA: TGCAGCGCGGGTGGCAGGGAGGCATGGGAGACCCAGTACTTC
J: TRBJ2-1; size: -; V: TRBV7-2; D: TRBD2; CDR3: CASSLVALAGSYNEQFF; DNA: TGTGCCAGCAGCTTAGTGGCTCTAGCGGGCTCCTACAATGAGCAGTTCTTC
J: TRBJ1-2; size: -; V: TRBV5-6; D: -; CDR3: CASSFIGEYGYTF; DNA: TGTGCCAGCAGCTTTATAGGGGAATATGGCTACACCTTC
J: TRBJ1-4; size: -; V: TRBV6-5; D: TRBD1; CDR3: CASRTGTGVEELFF; DNA: TGTGCCAGCAGGACGGGGACAGGGGTTGAGGAACTGTTTTTT
J: TRBJ2-1; size: -; V: TRBV7-2; D: TRBD2; CDR3: CASSLVRGAAGAYNEQFF; DNA: TGTGCCAGCAGCTTAGTGAGAGGGGCCGCGGGGGCCTACAATGAGCAGTTCTTC
J: TRBJ1-4; size: many; V: TRBV5-4; D: -; CDR3: CASSEDSFREKLFF; DNA: TGTGCCAGCAGCGAAGACAGTTTTCGAGAAAAACTGTTTTTT
J: TRBJ2-3; size: -; V: TRBV5-8; D: -; CDR3: CASGGVGSADTQYF; DNA: TGTGCCAGCGGAGGAGTAGGAAGTGCGGATACGCAGTATTTT
J: TRBJ2-7; size: -; V: TRBV5-6; D: TRBD2; CDR3: CASSVGGGEQYF; DNA: TGTGCCAGCAGCGTTGGCGGGGGCGAGCAGTACTTC
J: TRBJ2-2; size: -; V: TRBV4-1; D: -; CDR3: CASSQEVGAGGELFF; DNA: TGCGCCAGCAGCCAAGAGGTGGGGGCTGGCGGGGAGCTGTTTTTT
J: TRBJ1-5; size: -; V: TRBV7-9; D: -; CDR3: CASSSTGNSNQPQHF; DNA: TGTGCCAGCAGCTCAACAGGGAATAGCAATCAGCCCCAGCATTTT
J: TRBJ2-5; size: many; V: TRBV3-1/TRBV3-2; D: -; CDR3: CASSQVVRAGETQYF; DNA: TGTGCCAGCAGCCAAGTTGTAAGGGCGGGCGAGACCCAGTACTTC
J: TRBJ1-5; size: -; V: TRBV30; D: -; CDR3: CAWSSDQGFQPQHF; DNA: TGTGCCTGGAGTTCCGACCAGGGGTTTCAGCCCCAGCATTTT
J: TRBJ2-4; size: few; V: TRBV21-1; D: -; CDR3: CASSRGGRLKNIQYF; DNA: TGTGCCAGCAGCAGGGGAGGGCGGCTGAAAAACATTCAGTACTTC
J: TRBJ1-2; size: -; V: TRBV27; D: TRBD1; CDR3: CASSLSGTALGYTF; DNA: TGTGCCAGCAGTTTATCCGGGACAGCCCTGGGCTACACCTTC
J: TRBJ2-1; size: -; V: TRBV28; D: TRBD1; CDR3: CASSPSTGVNEQFF; DNA: TGTGCCAGCAGCCCCTCGACAGGGGTCAATGAGCAGTTCTTC
J: TRBJ2-1; size: -; V: TRBV3-1/TRBV3-2; D: TRBD2; CDR3: CASSQDENQRGNNEQFF; DNA: TGTGCCAGCAGCCAAGATGAGAACCAGCGGGGGAACAATGAGCAGTTCTTC
J: TRBJ2-7; size: -; V: TRBV5-4; D: TRBD2; CDR3: CASSRAAGGLSYEQYF; DNA: TGTGCCAGCAGCCGAGCCGCGGGGGGCCTTTCCTACGAGCAGTACTTC
J: TRBJ2-7; size: once; V: TRBV2; D: TRBD2; CDR3: CASSGASGRGGYEQYF; DNA: TGTGCCAGCAGTGGGGCTAGCGGGAGAGGAGGTTACGAGCAGTACTTC
J: TRBJ2-4; size: few; V: TRBV11-2; D: -; CDR3: CASSLDAQEAHIQYF; DNA: TGTGCCAGCAGCTTAGATGCCCAGGAGGCACACATTCAGTACTTC
J: TRBJ1-2; size: -; V: TRBV9; D: -; CDR3: CASSPLLGGRNYGYTF; DNA: TGTGCCAGCAGCCCGCTCCTCGGGGGGCGGAACTATGGCTACACCTTC
J: TRBJ1-3; size: -; V: TRBV28; D: TRBD1; CDR3: CASSFKWGQGENTIYF; DNA: TGTGCCAGCAGTTTCAAGTGGGGACAGGGTGAAAACACCATATATTTT
J: TRBJ2-7; size: -; V: TRBV15; D: TRBD2; CDR3: CATSRDTSGGYEQYF; DNA: TGTGCCACCAGCAGAGATACTAGCGGGGGGTACGAGCAGTACTTC
J: TRBJ2-1; size: -; V: TRBV27; D: -; CDR3: CASSLQGSKRGWIYNEQFF; DNA: TGTGCCAGCAGTTTACAGGGGTCGAAACGAGGCTGGATTTACAATGAGCAGTTCTTC
J: TRBJ2-2; size: -; V: TRBV9; D: -; CDR3: CASSVIGAGELFF; DNA: TGTGCCAGCAGCGTTATCGGGGCCGGGGAGCTGTTTTTT
J: TRBJ2-6; size: -; V: TRBV19; D: TRBD1; CDR3: CASREGAVSGANVLTF; DNA: TGTGCCAGTAGAGAGGGGGCGGTCTCTGGGGCCAACGTCCTGACTTTC
J: TRBJ1-2; size: -; V: TRBV4-3; D: -; CDR3: CASSAAWTANYGYTF; DNA: TGCGCCAGCAGCGCGGCTTGGACAGCTAACTATGGCTACACCTTC
J: TRBJ2-7; size: -; V: TRBV19; D: TRBD2; CDR3: CASSPRTSGVYEQYF; DNA: TGTGCCAGTAGTCCCCGGACTAGCGGGGTCTACGAGCAGTACTTC
J: TRBJ2-7; size: few; V: TRBV11-2; D: -; CDR3: CASSQTSYEQYF; DNA: TGTGCCAGCAGCCAGACTAGCTACGAGCAGTACTTC
J: TRBJ2-7; size: -; V: TRBV30; D: -; CDR3: CAWSVRDEQYF; DNA: TGTGCCTGGAGTGTGCGGGACGAGCAGTACTTC
J: TRBJ1-6; size: -; V: TRBV27; D: -; CDR3: CASVGGSTDSPLHF; DNA: TGTGCCAGCGTTGGGGGGTCCACAGATTCACCCCTCCACTTT
J: TRBJ2-1; size: -; V: TRBV24-1; D: TRBD1; CDR3: CATRGAGTGGHEQFF; DNA: TGTGCCACCAGGGGCGCCGGGACAGGGGGGCATGAGCAGTTCTTC
J: TRBJ1-1; size: -; V: TRBV4-2; D: TRBD1; CDR3: CASSQDPYTGEFTEAFF; DNA: TGTGCCAGCAGCCAAGATCCATATACAGGGGAGTTCACTGAAGCTTTCTTT
J: TRBJ2-2; size: -; V: TRBV9; D: TRBD2; CDR3: CASSPRSGRSDTGELFF; DNA: TGTGCCAGCAGCCCAAGGAGCGGGAGGTCTGACACCGGGGAGCTGTTTTTT
J: TRBJ2-1; size: once; V: TRBV24-1; D: -; CDR3: CATSDERQVQGEQFF; DNA: TGTGCCACCAGTGACGAGAGACAGGTTCAGGGTGAGCAGTTCTTC
J: TRBJ2-5; size: -; V: TRBV10-1; D: -; CDR3: CASKARGEETQYF; DNA: TGCGCCAGCAAGGCCAGGGGTGAAGAGACCCAGTACTTC
J: TRBJ1-2; size: -; V: TRBV9; D: -; CDR3: CASSVGNSPNYGYTF; DNA: TGTGCCAGCAGCGTAGGTAACAGTCCTAACTATGGCTACACCTTC
J: TRBJ2-7; size: -; V: TRBV27; D: TRBD2; CDR3: CASRVTSGTTYEQYF; DNA: TGTGCCAGCAGAGTGACTAGCGGGACTACCTACGAGCAGTACTTC
J: TRBJ1-2; size: -; V: TRBV5-4; D: -; CDR3: CASSLAGGYTF; DNA: TGTGCCAGCAGCTTGGCCGGGGGCTACACCTTC
J: TRBJ2-1; size: -; V: TRBV9; D: TRBD2; CDR3: CASSERLSGGNEQFF; DNA: TGTGCCAGCAGCGAGCGGTTAAGCGGGGGCAATGAGCAGTTCTTC
J: TRBJ2-5; size: -; V: TRBV5-4; D: TRBD2; CDR3: CASSRSGGAQETQYF; DNA: TGTGCCAGCAGCCGTAGCGGGGGGGCCCAAGAGACCCAGTACTTC
J: TRBJ1-1; size: -; V: TRBV5-4; D: -; CDR3: CASSVGGVNTEAFF; DNA: TGTGCCAGCTCGGTGGGGGGAGTGAACACTGAAGCTTTCTTT
J: TRBJ2-4; size: -; V: TRBV5-1; D: TRBD2; CDR3: CASSSIIAGAKNIQYF; DNA: TGCGCCAGCAGCTCTATTATAGCGGGAGCCAAAAACATTCAGTACTTC
J: TRBJ2-7; size: -; V: TRBV14; D: -; CDR3: CASSQLQGLDLYEQYF; DNA: TGTGCCAGCAGCCAACTTCAGGGGCTCGATCTATACGAGCAGTACTTC
J: TRBJ1-2; size: -; V: TRBV30; D: -; CDR3: CAWSGGGGMIYGYTF; DNA: TGTGCCTGGAGTGGGGGCGGGGGCATGATCTATGGCTACACCTTC
J: TRBJ2-3; size: -; V: TRBV4-2; D: TRBD2; CDR3: CASSQGAGGPGDTQYF; DNA: TGTGCCAGCAGCCAAGGGGCGGGGGGACCTGGAGATACGCAGTATTTT
J: TRBJ2-1; size: -; V: TRBV20-1; D: TRBD2; CDR3: CSRAGANEQFF; DNA: TGCAGCCGAGCGGGAGCAAATGAGCAGTTCTTC